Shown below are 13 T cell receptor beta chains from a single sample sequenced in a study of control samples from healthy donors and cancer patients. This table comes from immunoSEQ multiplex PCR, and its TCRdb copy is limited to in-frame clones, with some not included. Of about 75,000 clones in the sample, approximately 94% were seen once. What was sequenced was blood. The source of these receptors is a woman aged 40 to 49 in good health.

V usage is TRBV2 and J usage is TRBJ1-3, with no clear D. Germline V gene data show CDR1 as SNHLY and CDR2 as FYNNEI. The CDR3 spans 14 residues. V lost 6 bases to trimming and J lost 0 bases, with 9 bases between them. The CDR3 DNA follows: TGTGCCAGCAGAGTTATATACTCTGGAAACACCATATATTTT. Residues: CASRVIYSGNTIYF.

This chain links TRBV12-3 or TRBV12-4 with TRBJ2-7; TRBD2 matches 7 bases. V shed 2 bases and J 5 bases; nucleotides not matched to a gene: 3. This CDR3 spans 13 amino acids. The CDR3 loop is CASSLRLAHEQYF. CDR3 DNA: TGTGCCAGCAGTTTAAGACTAGCCCACGAGCAGTACTTC.

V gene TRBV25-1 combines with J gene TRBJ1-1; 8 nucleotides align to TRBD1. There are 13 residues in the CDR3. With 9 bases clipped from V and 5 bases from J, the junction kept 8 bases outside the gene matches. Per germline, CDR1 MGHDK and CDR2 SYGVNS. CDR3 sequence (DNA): TGTGCCAGTCGGACTACAGGGGGTACTGAAGCTTTCTTT. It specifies CASRTTGGTEAFF.

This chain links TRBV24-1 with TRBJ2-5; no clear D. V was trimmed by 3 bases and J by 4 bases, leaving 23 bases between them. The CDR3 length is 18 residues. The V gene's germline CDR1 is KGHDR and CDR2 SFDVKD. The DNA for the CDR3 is TGTGCCACCAGTGATCCCGCAGCCAACTCTAGAATGGGAGAGACCCAGTACTTC. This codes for CATSDPAANSRMGETQYF.

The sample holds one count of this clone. In DNA form, the CDR3 reads TGTGCCAGCAGCCCACCAGGGATCTCTGGAAACACCATATATTTT. Translating it yields CASSPPGISGNTIYF. The V call is TRBV14, the J call TRBJ1-3; D is possibly TRBD1 (5 bases). From germline, CDR1 is SGHDN and CDR2 FVKESK. Trimming removed 4 bases from V and 0 bases from J, with 10 bases in between. This CDR3 contains 15 residues.

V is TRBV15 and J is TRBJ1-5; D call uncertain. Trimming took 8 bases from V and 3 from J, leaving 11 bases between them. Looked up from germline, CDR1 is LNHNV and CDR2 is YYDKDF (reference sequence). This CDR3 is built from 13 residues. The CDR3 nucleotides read TGTGCCACCTACGGCGGAAACAATCAGCCCCAGCATTTT. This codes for CATYGGNNQPQHF.

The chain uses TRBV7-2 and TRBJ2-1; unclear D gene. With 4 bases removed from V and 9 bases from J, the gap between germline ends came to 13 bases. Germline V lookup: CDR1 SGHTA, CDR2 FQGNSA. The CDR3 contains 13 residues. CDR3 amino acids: CASSSFDPGEQFF. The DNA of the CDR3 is TGTGCCAGCAGCTCATTCGACCCAGGTGAGCAGTTCTTC.

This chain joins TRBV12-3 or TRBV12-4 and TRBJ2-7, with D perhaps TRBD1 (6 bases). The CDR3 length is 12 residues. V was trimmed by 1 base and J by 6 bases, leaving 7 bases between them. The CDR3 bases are TGTGCCAGCAGTTTAGTGGACAGCGAGCAGTACTTC. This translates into CASSLVDSEQYF.

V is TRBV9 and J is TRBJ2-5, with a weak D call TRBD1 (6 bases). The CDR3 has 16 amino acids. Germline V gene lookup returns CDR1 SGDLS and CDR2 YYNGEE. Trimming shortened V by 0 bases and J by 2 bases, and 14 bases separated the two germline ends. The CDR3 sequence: CASSVAPRQGQETQYF. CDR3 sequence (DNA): TGTGCCAGCAGCGTAGCCCCAAGGCAGGGGCAAGAGACCCAGTACTTC.

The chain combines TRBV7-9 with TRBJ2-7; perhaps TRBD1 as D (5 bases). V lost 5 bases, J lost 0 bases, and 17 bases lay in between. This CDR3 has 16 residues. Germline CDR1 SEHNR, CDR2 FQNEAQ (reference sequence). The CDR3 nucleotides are TGTGCCAGCAGCCAGACGCAGGGTCTACTCTCCTACGAGCAGTACTTC. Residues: CASSQTQGLLSYEQYF.

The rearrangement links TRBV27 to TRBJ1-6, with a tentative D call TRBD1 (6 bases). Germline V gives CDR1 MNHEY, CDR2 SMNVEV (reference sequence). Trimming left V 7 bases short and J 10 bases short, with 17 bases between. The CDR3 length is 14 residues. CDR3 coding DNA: TGTGCCAGCACGCCCCAGGGGTCGGGCTCACCCCTCCACTTT. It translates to CASTPQGSGSPLHF.

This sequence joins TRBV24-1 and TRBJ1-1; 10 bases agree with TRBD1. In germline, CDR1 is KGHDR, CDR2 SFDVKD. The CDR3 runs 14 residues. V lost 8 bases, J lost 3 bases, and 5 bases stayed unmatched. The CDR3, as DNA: TGTGCCACCAACACCGGGACAGGGGACACTGAAGCTTTCTTT. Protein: CATNTGTGDTEAFF.

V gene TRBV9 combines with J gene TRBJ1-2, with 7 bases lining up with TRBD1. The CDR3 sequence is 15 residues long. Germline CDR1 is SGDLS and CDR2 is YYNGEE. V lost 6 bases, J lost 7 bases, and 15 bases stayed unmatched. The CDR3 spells CASTVGDSSHLGYTF. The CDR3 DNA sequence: TGTGCCAGCACCGTGGGGGACAGCAGTCATCTTGGCTACACCTTC.